Given below is one T cell receptor (beta chain) in context. This entry comes from a study of CD8 T cells in Susac syndrome. The V gene end was trimmed by 6 bases and the J gene end by 6 bases; junction bases not matched to a gene: 4. CDR1 is SNHLY and CDR2 is FYNNEI in the germline V gene. This CDR3 has 14 residues. The authors reverse transcribed roughly 0.5 to 1 ug RNA with random hexamers. TCRdb passed the immunoSEQ multiplex PCR reads through MiXCR, listing each CDR3 protein once. The data show approximately 80,000 distinct CDR3 sequences, 91% seen once. The source is a human donor with multiple sclerosis. The gene calls are TRBV2 and TRBJ2-1, with 11 bases fitting TRBD2. Sequencing was performed on CD8+ T cells from PBMCs. This CDR3 reads CASRGLADSNEQFF. The CDR3 bases are TGTGCCAGCAGGGGACTAGCGGACAGCAATGAGCAGTTCTTC. Filled out from reference TRBV2 and TRBJ2-1, the complete variable domain reads EPEVTQTPSHQVTQMGQEVILRCVPISNHLYFYWYRQILGQKVEFLVSFYNNEISEKSEIFDDQFSVERPDGSNFTLKIRSTKLEDSAMYFCASRGLADSNEQFFGPGTRLTVL.